The clone carrying this T cell receptor (beta chain) was picked up a small number of times. Its matching antigen is unknown. The data stem from a study of human T cells and chemical hapten exposure. Overall study context: Across samples, TCR yields varied, mostly owing to small differences in pooled library volumes.

Unfractionated whole blood yielded total RNA. Whole-study findings and limits: TCRs exceeding a frequency of 1 in 1000 stayed unchanged under DPC sensitization.

Individual cDNA molecules in this library carried unique molecular identifiers. Source study methods: There were a median of around 96,000 TCRs per sample, with a range from about 20,000 to 700,000. TCRdb reprocessed the 5' RACE reads via MiXCR and lists one record per CDR3 protein. The V and J calls, along with clone size, are taken from TCRdb and not from the paper's own processing. This table holds around 82,000 distinct CDR3 sequences, 6% to 8.5% found once. The source is a male donor in good health.

The CDR3 here is CASSPVLWEDTQYF. CDR3 bases: TGTGCCAGCAGCCCGGTCTTGTGGGAAGATACGCAGTATTTT. The V and J genes are TRBV7-7 and TRBJ2-3, with D hard to call. Germline assignment: CDR1 SSHAT and CDR2 FNYEAQ (reference sequence). The CDR3 has 14 residues. The germline V and J ends were trimmed by 5 bases and 5 bases, with 14 bases remaining between them. The full variable domain, its missing parts supplied by reference TRBV7-7 and TRBJ2-3, is GAGVSQSPRYKVTKRGQDVTLRCDPISSHATLYWYQQALGQGPEFLTYFNYEAQPDKSGLPSDRFSAERPEGSISTLTIQRTEQRDSAMYRCASSPVLWEDTQYFGPGTRLTVL.